In this sample, the clone carrying this T cell receptor (beta chain) turned up once. The sample is drawn from a study of blood T cell repertoires in COVID-19. Germline loops: CDR1 SGHTA, CDR2 FQGNSA. V trimming: 7 bases; J trimming: 4 bases; junction bases outside the gene matches: 15. The CDR3 is made up of 16 amino acids. Original data processing: The assay estimated nucleated cells by amplifying reference gene primers. Assay: immunoSEQ multiplex PCR; the TCRdb copy retains only in-frame clones and omits some. That table furnishes V, J and clone size, whereas the DNA furnished D and trimming. The data contain around 300,000 clones, approximately 92% of them singletons. Donors in Cohort 3 who had recovered were those with two negative PCRs, healthcare professional clearance, or resolution of their symptoms.

The chain combines TRBV7-2 with TRBJ2-5; 7 nucleotides agree with TRBD2. The receptor was derived from a woman aged 25 to 45 who had recovered from COVID-19. Sequenced sample: PBMCs or T cells enriched from blood (not recorded which). CDR3 loop: CASTPPGRGVGETQYF. The CDR3 DNA reads as TGTGCCAGCACCCCACCGGGCCGGGGGGTGGGAGAGACCCAGTACTTC.